The 15 T cell receptor beta chains reported below all come from one sample, sequenced in a study of low-dose radiotherapy and immunotherapy resistance in tumors. TRAV- and TRBV-specific primers were used for first-strand cDNA, which covered alpha and beta chains. TCR amplification involved around 22 PCR cycles with a constant-region primer and V-primer adapter. In TCRdb, the reads were re-called with MiXCR into one record per CDR3 protein. The repertoire includes 65,000 to 95,000 distinct CDR3 sequences, 15% to 20% of them detected once, and approximately 1.5% sits in the top ten. Time point specified: after trial treatment. Treatment described: LDRT plus nivolumab, ipilimumab, low-dose cyclophosphamide and aspirin (RACIN trial). Sample: PBMCs, taken after low-dose radiotherapy plus immunotherapy. Every receptor here comes from a male donor with prostate cancer.

This clonotype occurred many times. The chain combines TRBV20-1 with TRBJ2-7; perhaps D is TRBD1 or TRBD2 (6 bases each). This CDR3 is built from 11 residues. Trimming pared 3 bases from V and 7 bases from J, leaving 10 bases between. Germline V gene data show CDR1 as DFQATT and CDR2 as SNEGSKA (reference sequence). CDR3 sequence (DNA): TGCAGTGCTAGTAGGGGGGAGGAGCAGTACTTC. Protein product: CSASRGEEQYF.

This clonotype was observed at least ten times. The chain employs TRBV9 and TRBJ2-3; 8 bases match TRBD1. The J segment lost 3 bases and the V segment lost 0 bases, leaving 3 bases of the junction unmatched. Looked up from germline, CDR1 is SGDLS and CDR2 is YYNGEE. There are 15 residues in the CDR3. The CDR3 DNA sequence: TGTGCCAGCAGCGTAGCGGGACAGGAAACAGATACGCAGTATTTT. The encoded protein is CASSVAGQETDTQYF.

There are many counts of this clonotype. This chain joins TRBV14 and TRBJ2-1, with D possibly matching TRBD1 (6 bases). Germline lookup yields CDR1 SGHDN and CDR2 FVKESK. V was shortened by 5 bases and J by 10 bases, with 24 bases between the two germline ends. This CDR3 region has 16 residues. The CDR3 spells CASSEYPGTTWAEQFF. As DNA, the CDR3 is TGTGCCAGCAGCGAATACCCCGGGACAACCTGGGCGGAGCAGTTCTTC.

This clonotype was counted at least ten times. The chain employs TRBV19 and TRBJ1-1; D uncertain. Germline V gene data show CDR1 as LNHDA and CDR2 as SQIVND (reference sequence). V lost 5 bases and J 6 bases, leaving 13 bases between the germline ends. The CDR3 is 13 amino acids. CDR3 nucleotide sequence: TGTGCCAGTAGTTGGGAAGGGCGGGCTGAAGCTTTCTTT. This translates into CASSWEGRAEAFF.

This clonotype was seen many times. Here the CDR3 reads CSVYSLTYEQYF. The CDR3 DNA reads as TGCAGCGTTTACTCCCTTACCTACGAGCAGTACTTC. The chain has TRBV29-1 and TRBJ2-7; no definite D call. Trimming took 5 bases from V and 2 from J, leaving 10 bases between them. From germline, CDR1 is SQVTM and CDR2 ANQGSEA. There are 12 residues in the CDR3.

This clonotype was seen many times. The J gene is TRBJ1-5, the V gene TRBV19; D uncertain. Trimming took off 5 bases at V and 0 bases at J, with 14 bases between the two ends. Germline values: CDR1 LNHDA, CDR2 SQIVND (reference sequence). CDR3 size: 16 residues. CDR3 protein: CASSLAGGDSNQPQHF. The CDR3 DNA reads TGTGCCAGTAGTCTGGCAGGTGGGGATAGCAATCAGCCCCAGCATTTT.

The sample holds many counts of this clonotype. The rearrangement links TRBV14 to TRBJ1-5; D possibly corresponds to TRBD1 (5 bases). Trimming took 1 base from V and 5 from J, leaving 6 bases between them. CDR3 length: 13 amino acids. Germline V gene lookup returns CDR1 SGHDN and CDR2 FVKESK. In DNA form, the CDR3 reads TGTGCCAGCAGCCAAGGAGGGGATCAGCCCCAGCATTTT. Residues: CASSQGGDQPQHF.

V and J are TRBV29-1 and TRBJ1-5; no definite D call. Germline V gene sequence: CDR1 SQVTM, CDR2 ANQGSEA. This CDR3 region has 13 residues. Trimming took off 3 bases at V and 6 bases at J, with 12 bases between the two ends. CDR3 sequence reads: CSVDQAGGQPQHF. CDR3 coding DNA: TGCAGCGTTGATCAGGCGGGTGGTCAGCCCCAGCATTTT.

This clonotype was counted many times. This chain links TRBV12-3 or TRBV12-4 with TRBJ1-1; TRBD1 might be the D (5 bases). V was pared by 6 bases and J by 7 bases, with 15 bases between. The CDR3 length is 13 residues. Here the CDR3 reads CASRSRDGREAFF. CDR3 sequence (DNA): TGTGCCAGCAGATCCCGGGACGGACGTGAAGCTTTCTTT.

This clonotype was seen repeatedly, ten times or more. The V and J genes are TRBV29-1 and TRBJ2-5, with D perhaps TRBD1 or TRBD2 (5 bases each). Germline loops: CDR1 SQVTM, CDR2 ANQGSEA. V lost 4 bases to trimming and J lost 7 bases, with 13 bases between them. The CDR3 spans 12 residues. CDR3 in DNA: TGCAGCGTTGGTTCGGGGCCGGGGACCCAGTACTTC. It yields the protein CSVGSGPGTQYF.

The table lists this clonotype with many counts. The chain carries TRBV3-1 and TRBJ2-2, with D unclear. Germline loops: CDR1 LGHDT, CDR2 YNNKEL (reference sequence). This CDR3 has 12 residues. The V gene lost 4 bases and the J gene lost 8 bases, with 8 bases spanning the gap. The CDR3 loop is CASSRLAGELFF. DNA of the CDR3: TGTGCCAGCAGCCGTCTGGCGGGGGAGCTGTTTTTT.

The chain combines TRBV20-1 with TRBJ2-5; TRBD2 is a possible D gene (7 bases). CDR3 length: 18 amino acids. Germline lookup yields CDR1 DFQATT and CDR2 SNEGSKA (reference sequence). Between the trimmed V and J ends, which lost 6 bases and 5 bases, there was a span of 31 bases. The CDR3 DNA reads as TGCAGTGCCGGCCCTTCCCACGCCTGGGGGGGGGCGGCGGAGACCCAGTACTTC. Its translation: CSAGPSHAWGGAAETQYF.

This clonotype was seen at least ten times. This chain joins TRBV12-3 or TRBV12-4 and TRBJ1-2, with 11 bases identical to TRBD1. Trimming cost V 6 bases and J 1 base; bases outside gene matches: 4. CDR3 length: 15 residues. The CDR3 region has the DNA TGTGCCAGCAGCCTCGGGACAGGGGGTAACTATGGCTACACCTTC. As protein: CASSLGTGGNYGYTF.

About this clonotype itself: This likely reflects a read error, since a far larger clone is one base away. This chain uses TRBV10-2 with TRBJ2-1, with D possibly matching TRBD1 (6 bases). CDR1 is WSHSY, CDR2 SAAADI, per germline. Trimming left V 2 bases short and J 10 bases short, with 18 bases between. This CDR3 has 15 amino acids. CDR3 protein: CASSERTVGVHEQFF. Written as DNA, the CDR3 is TGCGCCAGCAGTGAGCGGACAGTCGGCGTCCACGAGCAGTTCTTC.

In this sample, this clonotype turned up many times. The chain links TRBV5-1 to TRBJ1-5; weak D call: TRBD1 (6 bases). V was shortened by 1 base and J by 1 base, with 9 bases between the two germline ends. The CDR3 is 15 residues long. CDR1 is SGHRS and CDR2 is YFSETQ in the germline V gene. Here the CDR3 reads CASSLSGGSNQPQHF. In DNA form, the CDR3 reads TGCGCCAGCAGCTTGTCCGGGGGCAGCAATCAGCCCCAGCATTTT. Filled out from reference TRBV5-1 and TRBJ1-5, the complete variable domain reads KAGVTQTPRYLIKTRGQQVTLSCSPISGHRSVSWYQQTPGQGLQFLFEYFSETQRNKGNFPGRFSGRQFSNSRSEMNVSTLELGDSALYLCASSLSGGSNQPQHFGDGTRLSIL.